Shown below are 21 T cell receptor beta chains from a single sample sequenced in a study of shared clonotypes between healthy human individuals. Assay: immunoSEQ multiplex PCR; the TCRdb copy retains only in-frame clones and omits some. The sample includes roughly 720,000 clones, 90% of them seen just once. Sequences were obtained from memory CD8+ T cells from PBMCs. Stated subset: CD45RO+ cells pooled with CCR7-negative TemRA cells. These receptor sequences come from a man younger than 35 in good health. Some clones in this sample may be carry-over from other donors' samples.

As regards this clone: Compared with germline, one end of the junction differs, possibly owing to a read error. The chain combines TRBV27 with TRBJ1-2; 7 bases agree with TRBD1. Germline CDR1 MNHEY, CDR2 SMNVEV (reference sequence). The CDR3 loop spans 16 amino acids. The CDR3 DNA is TGTGTCAGCAGTTTAGGTCGGACAGGATCTAACTATGGCTACACCTTC. Translating it yields CVSSLGRTGSNYGYTF.

This clone was observed a single time. This chain links TRBV9 with TRBJ2-7; weak D call: TRBD2 (5 bases). The CDR3 has 14 residues. The V gene's germline CDR1 is SGDLS and CDR2 YYNGEE. Trimming stripped 3 bases from V and 2 bases from J, with 12 bases between. The CDR3 sequence is CASSAGGSTYEQYF. DNA for the CDR3: TGTGCCAGCAGCGCTGGCGGGTCCACCTACGAGCAGTACTTC.

The V and J genes are TRBV4-1 and TRBJ2-7; D gene ambiguous. Germline CDR1 and CDR2: MGHRA and YSYEKL. CDR3 length equals 15 residues. V dropped 1 base and J dropped 1 base, with 11 bases sitting between them. For the CDR3, the DNA is TGCGCCAGCAGCCAAGTAGTTTCGTATTCCTACGAGCAGTACTTC. Translating it yields CASSQVVSYSYEQYF.

This clone was recorded a few times. This chain joins TRBV27 and TRBJ1-1; TRBD1 matches at 7 bases. Trimming cost V 2 bases and J 5 bases; bases outside gene matches: 5. The germline V gene encodes CDR1 MNHEY and CDR2 SMNVEV (reference sequence). This CDR3 has 14 amino acids. In nucleotides, the CDR3 is TGTGCCAGCAGTTTAAGGGGGCGAAAAACTGAAGCTTTCTTT. This translates into CASSLRGRKTEAFF.

The chain recombines TRBV19 with TRBJ1-2; the match to TRBD1 covers 7 bases. V was clipped by 6 bases and J by 2 bases; unmatched bases: 6. CDR3 length: 14 amino acids. The germline gives CDR1 LNHDA, CDR2 SQIVND (reference sequence). CDR3 sequence (DNA): TGTGCCAGTAGAAACGACAGGGCAAACTATGGCTACACCTTC. Protein sequence: CASRNDRANYGYTF.

This chain joins TRBV5-1 and TRBJ1-2; D remains ambiguous. The V gene lost 3 bases and the J gene lost 2 bases, with 14 bases spanning the gap. Germline CDR1 is SGHRS and CDR2 is YFSETQ. There are 15 residues in the CDR3. The CDR3 sequence: CASSWKPQTNYGYTF. CDR3 coding DNA: TGCGCCAGCAGCTGGAAACCCCAGACAAACTATGGCTACACCTTC.

V is TRBV10-3 and J is TRBJ2-1; D remains unclear. CDR3 length equals 12 residues. Germline V gene sequence: CDR1 ENHRY, CDR2 SYGVKD. Trimming removed 3 bases from V and 8 bases from J, with 8 bases in between. The CDR3 DNA reads as TGTGCCATCAGTGAACCGGGTTATGAGCAGTTCTTC. It translates to CAISEPGYEQFF.

The V call is TRBV2, the J call TRBJ2-2, with 8 bases identical to TRBD1. J gave up 6 bases and V 1 base, and 4 bases lay outside the gene matches. Germline V gene lookup returns CDR1 SNHLY and CDR2 FYNNEI. This CDR3 comprises 15 residues. This CDR3 is CASSEVGQGSGELFF. The CDR3 nucleotides read TGTGCCAGCAGTGAAGTAGGACAGGGTTCCGGGGAGCTGTTTTTT.

The gene calls are TRBV7-9 and TRBJ1-2; D unresolved. V was cut by 1 base and J by 4 bases, with 7 bases left in between. Germline lookup yields CDR1 SEHNR and CDR2 FQNEAQ (reference sequence). CDR3 length: 13 amino acids. Written as DNA, the CDR3 is TGTGCCAGCAGCTTAGGGGCAGGCTATGGCTACACCTTC. Its protein is CASSLGAGYGYTF.

The chain is built from TRBV7-9 and TRBJ2-5, with TRBD1 matching 7 bases. The CDR3 spans 16 residues. The V gene's germline CDR1 is SEHNR and CDR2 FQNEAQ (reference sequence). Trimming took 4 bases from V and 2 from J; bases not matched to a gene: 10. The DNA of the CDR3 is TGTGCCAGCAGCTATCCCTACAGGGGACAACAAGAGACCCAGTACTTC. It yields the protein CASSYPYRGQQETQYF.

The chain couples TRBV27 to TRBJ2-7, with D perhaps given as TRBD1 or TRBD2 (5 bases each). V was trimmed by 7 bases and J by 7 bases, leaving 17 bases between them. The length of the CDR3 is 13 residues. Germline V gene sequence: CDR1 MNHEY, CDR2 SMNVEV (reference sequence). The CDR3 region is CASMGPPLLEQYF. CDR3 DNA: TGTGCCAGCATGGGACCCCCTCTTCTGGAGCAGTACTTC.

This clone appeared once. The sample carries other DNA sequences with the same CDR3. This chain links TRBV9 with TRBJ2-1, with D possibly matching TRBD2 (6 bases). V dropped 0 bases and J dropped 8 bases, with 9 bases sitting between them. CDR1 is SGDLS and CDR2 is YYNGEE in the germline V gene. This CDR3 comprises 13 residues. DNA for the CDR3: TGTGCCAGCAGCGTAGGAGGGGAGGATGAGCAGTTCTTC. Its translation is CASSVGGEDEQFF.

The chain is built from TRBV28 and TRBJ2-1, with D perhaps TRBD1 (5 bases). The V end was cut by 4 bases, the J end by 1 base, with 11 bases between. The germline gives CDR1 MDHEN, CDR2 SYDVKM. The CDR3 is 15 residues long. CDR3: CASSSGRLSYNEQFF. The CDR3 nucleotides read TGTGCCAGCAGTTCAGGGCGTCTGTCCTACAATGAGCAGTTCTTC.

The rearrangement uses TRBV28 and TRBJ1-2; 7 bases match TRBD1. The CDR3 extends over 13 amino acids. The V gene's germline CDR1 is MDHEN and CDR2 SYDVKM. Losses at the gene ends were 6 bases for V and 2 bases for J; bases not matched to a gene: 3. CDR3 in amino acids: CASSRGQNYGYTF. CDR3 nucleotide sequence: TGTGCCAGCAGCCGGGGACAGAACTATGGCTACACCTTC.

The V gene is TRBV10-3, the J gene TRBJ2-1, with 10 bases fitting TRBD2. This CDR3 comprises 15 residues. The germline CDR1 and CDR2 sequences are ENHRY and SYGVKD. V shed 8 bases, J shed 9 bases, and the junction held 13 bases outside the gene matches. The CDR3 loop reads CAIEGPAGGKSEQFF. As DNA, the CDR3 is TGTGCCATCGAGGGCCCAGCGGGAGGGAAGAGTGAGCAGTTCTTC.

This chain links TRBV18 with TRBJ2-7; unclear D gene. CDR1 and CDR2 from the germline V gene are KGHSH and LQKENI. CDR3 length: 14 residues. Trimming left V 0 bases short and J 3 bases short, with 9 bases between. The CDR3 here is CASSPPSVLYEQYF. For the CDR3, the DNA is TGTGCCAGCTCACCACCGTCCGTGCTCTACGAGCAGTACTTC.

The chain combines TRBV28 with TRBJ1-1; 7 bases are shared with TRBD1. Germline V gene sequence: CDR1 MDHEN, CDR2 SYDVKM. The CDR3 is 14 residues long. The V gene end was trimmed by 6 bases and the J gene end by 3 bases; junction bases not matched to a gene: 7. In DNA form, the CDR3 reads TGTGCCAGCAGGGATGACAGGGAAGACACTGAAGCTTTCTTT. It yields the protein CASRDDREDTEAFF.

This chain uses TRBV7-2 with TRBJ2-7, with a possible D match to TRBD1 (6 bases). CDR3 length equals 14 residues. V was clipped by 5 bases and J by 2 bases, with 13 bases between them. Looked up from germline, CDR1 is SGHTA and CDR2 is FQGNSA. The CDR3 here is CASSRWGQTYEQYF. CDR3 in DNA: TGTGCCAGCAGCCGATGGGGGCAGACCTACGAGCAGTACTTC.

The CDR3 sequence is CAISAALAGGANNEQFF. The DNA of the CDR3 is TGTGCCATCAGCGCTGCGCTGGCGGGAGGGGCTAACAATGAGCAGTTCTTC. The chain recombines TRBV10-3 with TRBJ2-1, with TRBD2 matching 9 bases. The CDR3 is 17 residues long. From germline, CDR1 is ENHRY and CDR2 SYGVKD. Unmatched junction bases numbered 14, after V lost 6 bases and J lost 5 bases.

The rearrangement uses TRBV7-9 and TRBJ2-5; TRBD1 matches 7 bases. Germline V CDR1 and CDR2: SEHNR, FQNEAQ (reference sequence). The CDR3 sequence is 16 residues long. With 6 bases clipped from V and 5 bases from J, the junction kept 15 bases outside the gene matches. The CDR3 here is CASRTGLAGGGETQYF. CDR3 in DNA: TGTGCCAGCAGGACCGGACTCGCAGGGGGTGGCGAGACCCAGTACTTC.

In regard to this clone: Other DNA variants within this sample encode the same CDR3. This sequence joins TRBV27 and TRBJ1-1; no clear D. This CDR3 contains 13 residues. Germline V CDR1 and CDR2: MNHEY, SMNVEV (reference sequence). V lost 2 bases to trimming and J lost 4 bases, with 8 bases between them. The CDR3 DNA reads TGTGCCAGCAGTTTAGGTGGGAGCACTGAAGCTTTCTTT. Translating gives CASSLGGSTEAFF.